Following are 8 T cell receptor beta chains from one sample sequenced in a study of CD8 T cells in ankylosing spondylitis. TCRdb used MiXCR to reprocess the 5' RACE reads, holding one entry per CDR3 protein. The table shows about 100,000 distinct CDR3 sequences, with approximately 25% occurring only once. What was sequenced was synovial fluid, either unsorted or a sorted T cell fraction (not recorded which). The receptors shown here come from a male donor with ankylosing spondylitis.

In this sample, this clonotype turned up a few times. CDR3 protein: CASSRGTGSGNEQFF. CDR3 in DNA: TGTGCCAGCAGCCGCGGGACAGGGAGTGGCAATGAGCAGTTCTTC. This chain connects TRBV14 to TRBJ2-1; 9 nucleotides align to TRBD1. V gave up 4 bases and J gave up 6 bases; unmatched junction bases: 7. CDR3 size: 15 residues. The germline gives CDR1 SGHDN, CDR2 FVKESK.

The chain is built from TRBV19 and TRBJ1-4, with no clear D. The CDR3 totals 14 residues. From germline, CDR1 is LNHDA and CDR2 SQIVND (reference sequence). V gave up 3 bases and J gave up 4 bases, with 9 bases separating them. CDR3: CASSMPGYNEKLFF. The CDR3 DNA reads TGTGCCAGTAGTATGCCGGGATATAATGAAAAACTGTTTTTT.

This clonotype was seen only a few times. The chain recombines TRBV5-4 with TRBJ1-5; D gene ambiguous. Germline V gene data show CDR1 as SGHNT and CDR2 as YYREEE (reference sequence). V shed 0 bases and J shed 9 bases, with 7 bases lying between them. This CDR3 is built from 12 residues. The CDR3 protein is CASSLDGWPQHF. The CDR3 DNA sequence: TGTGCCAGCAGCTTGGACGGATGGCCCCAGCATTTT.

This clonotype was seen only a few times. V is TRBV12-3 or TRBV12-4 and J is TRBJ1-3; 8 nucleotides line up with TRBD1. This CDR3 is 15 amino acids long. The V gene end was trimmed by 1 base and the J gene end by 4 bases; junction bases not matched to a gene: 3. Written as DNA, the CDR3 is TGTGCCAGCAGTTTAGGTCAGGGGGCCGGAAACACCATATATTTT. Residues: CASSLGQGAGNTIYF.

The CDR3 loop reads CSARDRLAEYQETQYF. Written as DNA, the CDR3 is TGCAGTGCTAGAGATCGGCTAGCGGAATACCAAGAGACCCAGTACTTC. The rearrangement uses TRBV20-1 and TRBJ2-5; 7 nucleotides agree with TRBD2. V gave up 0 bases and J gave up 0 bases; unmatched junction bases: 7. Germline V gene sequence: CDR1 DFQATT, CDR2 SNEGSKA (reference sequence). The CDR3 covers 16 residues.

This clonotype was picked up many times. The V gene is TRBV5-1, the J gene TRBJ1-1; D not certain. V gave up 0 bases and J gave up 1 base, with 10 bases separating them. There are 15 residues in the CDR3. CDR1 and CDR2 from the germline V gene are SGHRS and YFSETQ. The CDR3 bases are TGCGCCAGCAGCTTGGCGCAGACGAAGAACACTGAAGCTTTCTTT. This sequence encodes CASSLAQTKNTEAFF.

CDR3 residues: CASSLFSGETQYF. As DNA, the CDR3 is TGTGCCAGCAGCTTGTTCAGCGGAGAGACCCAGTACTTC. The gene calls are TRBV5-6 and TRBJ2-5; a possible D gene is TRBD2 (5 bases). CDR1 is SGHDT and CDR2 is YYEEEE in the germline V gene. With 1 base removed from V and 4 bases from J, the gap between germline ends came to 8 bases. The CDR3 sequence is 13 residues long.

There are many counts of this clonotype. As DNA, the CDR3 is TGTGCCACCAGCAGAGCCAAGGGAGGCGACAGCCTATATGGCTACACCTTC. This gives the protein CATSRAKGGDSLYGYTF. This chain joins TRBV15 and TRBJ1-2, with a tentative D call TRBD1 (5 bases). V gave up 1 base and J gave up 5 bases, with 20 bases separating them. This CDR3 region has 17 residues. Germline assignment: CDR1 LNHNV and CDR2 YYDKDF (reference sequence). The full variable domain, its missing parts supplied by reference TRBV15 and TRBJ1-2, is DAMVIQNPRYQVTQFGKPVTLSCSQTLNHNVMYWYQQKSSQAPKLLFHYYDKDFNNEADTPDNFQSRRPNTSFCFLDIRSPGLGDTAMYLCATSRAKGGDSLYGYTFGSGTRLTVV.